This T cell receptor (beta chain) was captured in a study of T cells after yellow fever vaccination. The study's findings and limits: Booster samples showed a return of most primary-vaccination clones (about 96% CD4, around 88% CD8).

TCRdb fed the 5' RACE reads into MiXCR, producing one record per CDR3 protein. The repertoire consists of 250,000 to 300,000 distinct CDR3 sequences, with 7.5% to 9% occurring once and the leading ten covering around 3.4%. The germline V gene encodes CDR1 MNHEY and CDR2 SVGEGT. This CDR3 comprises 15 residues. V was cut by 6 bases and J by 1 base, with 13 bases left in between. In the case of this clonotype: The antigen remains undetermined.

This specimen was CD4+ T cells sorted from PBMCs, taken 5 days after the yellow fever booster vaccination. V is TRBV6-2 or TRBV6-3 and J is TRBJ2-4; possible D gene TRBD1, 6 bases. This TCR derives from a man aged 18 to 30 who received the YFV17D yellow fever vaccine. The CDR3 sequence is CASRTGSSAKNIQYF. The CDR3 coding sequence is TGTGCCAGCAGAACAGGGAGTTCGGCCAAAAACATTCAGTACTTC.